The rows below give T cell receptor beta chains drawn from one sample of a study of Graves' ophthalmopathy and Graves' hyperthyroidism. One entry per CDR3 protein, called by TCRdb with MiXCR from the multiplex PCR reads. This table holds 450,000 to 600,000 distinct CDR3 sequences, approximately 37% found once. Material for sequencing was peripheral blood or thyroid tissue (not recorded which). The receptors here all came from an adult man with Graves' hyperthyroidism. The CDR3 runs from the conserved cysteine through the conserved F or W. Each record gives: J gene, V gene, CDR3 protein.

TRBJ1-2,TRBV10-3,CAISEAANYGYTF
TRBJ2-5,TRBV11-1,CASSPTGDTFQETQYF
TRBJ2-7,TRBV29-1,CSMRTGVSYEQYF
TRBJ1-1,TRBV5-1,CASSLVGTEASF
TRBJ1-2,TRBV5-1,CASSLGHLYGCTF
TRBJ1-2,TRBV3-1,CASSQEESRNGGYTF
TRBJ2-7,TRBV5-1,CASSLGWGQGYEQYF
TRBJ1-1,TRBV6-5,CASRTGVYAFF
TRBJ1-5,TRBV6-5,CASSYGIDQPQHF
TRBJ1-2,TRBV10-3,CAISAGSYGYTF
TRBJ2-7,TRBV11-2,CASSSFPSGGEYEQYF
NA,TRBV29-1,CSEEDGATGQFF